The 10 T cell receptor beta chains listed next were all sequenced from one sample in a study of T cells in Graves' hyperthyroidism and ophthalmopathy. RNA transcripts provided the source from which TCR beta CDR3 regions were amplified. Initially, a first-round RT-PCR of the TCR CDR3 employed the HTBI primer set. A single record per CDR3 protein comes from TCRdb applying MiXCR to the multiplex PCR reads. The top ten clones hold around 9.6% of a sample with more than 650,000 distinct CDR3 sequences, roughly 15% of them seen once. Sequences were obtained from blood. These receptors were taken from a woman aged 18-29 years with Graves' hyperthyroidism.

This clonotype occurred a few times. The chain employs TRBV6-1 and TRBJ2-7, with D possibly TRBD1 on 5 matching bases. The CDR3 sequence is 12 residues long. V was cut by 1 base and J by 7 bases, with 8 bases left in between. Germline assignment: CDR1 MNHNS and CDR2 SASEGT. As DNA, the CDR3 is TGTGCCAGCAGTGAAGTAGCAGGGGAGCAGTACTTC. Protein: CASSEVAGEQYF.

This clonotype showed up many times. This sequence joins TRBV2 and TRBJ1-5, with 11 bases identical to TRBD1. The germline V gene encodes CDR1 SNHLY and CDR2 FYNNEI. This CDR3 has 15 residues. With 8 bases clipped from V and 2 bases from J, the junction kept 5 bases outside the gene matches. CDR3 coding DNA: TGTGCCAGCCGAGGACAGGGGGCCGGCAATCAGCCCCAGCATTTT. Its translation is CASRGQGAGNQPQHF. The whole variable domain, filled in from reference TRBV2 and TRBJ1-5, reads EPEVTQTPSHQVTQMGQEVILRCVPISNHLYFYWYRQILGQKVEFLVSFYNNEISEKSEIFDDQFSVERPDGSNFTLKIRSTKLEDSAMYFCASRGQGAGNQPQHFGDGTRLSIL.

This clonotype was seen repeatedly, ten times or more. The chain has TRBV28 and TRBJ2-3; D gene uncertain. Germline loops: CDR1 MDHEN, CDR2 SYDVKM. Trimming cost V 2 bases and J 2 bases, with 8 bases left between them. The length of the CDR3 is 14 residues. The CDR3 here is CASSLRSDTDTQYF. CDR3 nucleotide sequence: TGTGCCAGCAGTTTACGGAGCGACACAGATACGCAGTATTTT.

This clonotype has a handful of counts. At one end, the junction sequence differs from germline, possibly due to a read error. V and J are TRBV6-1 and TRBJ2-5; 9 bases are shared with TRBD1. This CDR3 is 15 amino acids long. Germline lookup yields CDR1 MNHNS and CDR2 SASEGT. The CDR3 reads CVSQEDRGLLETQYF. The DNA for the CDR3 is TGTGTCAGCCAAGAGGACAGGGGTTTATTGGAGACCCAGTACTTC.

The chain recombines TRBV4-1 with TRBJ1-6; a weak D match, TRBD1 (5 bases). Trimming pared 0 bases from V and 3 bases from J, leaving 6 bases between. The CDR3 totals 15 residues. Germline assignment: CDR1 MGHRA and CDR2 YSYEKL. The CDR3 DNA reads as TGCGCCAGCAGCCAAGAGCAGGGCTATAATTCACCCCTCCACTTT. Translated, it gives CASSQEQGYNSPLHF.

CDR3 coding DNA: TGTGCCAGCAGCTCGTCTCTGGCCAAAAACATTCAGTACTTC. Residues: CASSSSLAKNIQYF. This chain connects TRBV3-1 to TRBJ2-4; D gene ambiguous. The CDR3 is 14 amino acids. V lost 5 bases and J lost 1, with 9 bases in between. In germline, CDR1 is LGHDT, CDR2 YNNKEL (reference sequence).

V gene TRBV27 combines with J gene TRBJ2-2, with TRBD1 matching 8 bases. Germline V gene sequence: CDR1 MNHEY, CDR2 SMNVEV (reference sequence). This CDR3 is 17 amino acids long. J was trimmed by 5 bases and V by 5 bases; bases with no gene match: 13. The CDR3 sequence: CASSDTPGQGETGELFF. The CDR3 bases are TGTGCCAGCAGTGATACACCAGGACAGGGAGAAACCGGGGAGCTGTTTTTT.

Only a few counts were recorded for this clonotype. An end of the junction does not agree with germline; a read error may underlie this. This rearrangement joins TRBV27 to TRBJ1-2; no definite D call. From germline, CDR1 is MNHEY and CDR2 SMNVEV (reference sequence). The CDR3 is 14 residues long. CDR3 sequence reads: CASSLYPSDYGYTF. CDR3 DNA sequence: TGTGCCAGCAGCTTATACCCCTCAGACTATGGCTACACCTTC.

This clonotype was seen a few times. The final CDR3 position lacks the conserved phenylalanine or tryptophan, pointing to a likely read error. The gene calls are TRBV30 and TRBJ2-7; 7 bases line up with TRBD2. CDR3 length equals 17 residues. Germline V gene data show CDR1 as GTSNPN and CDR2 as SVGIG (reference sequence). With V trimmed by 2 bases and J by 6 bases, 19 bases remained unmatched. The CDR3 here is CAWSLAVVWEPIREQYL. For the CDR3, the DNA is TGTGCCTGGAGTCTAGCGGTGGTGTGGGAGCCTATTCGCGAGCAGTACCTC.

The rearrangement uses TRBV29-1 and TRBJ1-5; D may be TRBD1 (5 bases). Germline V gives CDR1 SQVTM, CDR2 ANQGSEA. Trimming cost V 0 bases and J 5 bases, with 17 bases left between them. This CDR3 is 16 amino acids long. The CDR3 here is CSVEDLGDRYHQPQHF. The CDR3 coding sequence is TGCAGCGTTGAAGATCTAGGAGACAGATACCATCAGCCCCAGCATTTT.